This T cell receptor beta chain was sequenced in a study of shared clonotypes between healthy human individuals. The V segment lost 3 bases and the J segment 12 bases; nucleotides outside the gene matches: 5. The germline gives CDR1 KGHSH, CDR2 LQKENI. CDR3 size: 12 residues. Study-level points and caveats: Sampling covered blood only; tissue repertoires likely differ.

Profiling relied on immunoSEQ multiplex PCR, and the TCRdb table lists in-frame clones only, not all of them. This sample has 1,500,000 or so clones, with about 98.5% found just once. To note about this clone: Its specificity is not known.

This receptor was taken from a young man in good health. Specimen: naive CD4+ T cells sorted from blood. Subset here: CD45RA+ positively selected. The chain couples TRBV18 to TRBJ2-1; 7 positions agree with TRBD2. CDR3 coding DNA: TGTGCCAGCTCACCTGGGCGGGAGTGGCAGTTCTTC. Encoded protein: CASSPGREWQFF.